This passage covers 2 T cell receptor beta chains from one sample sequenced in a study of Tregs in tolerant kidney transplant recipients. Sequencing was performed with immunoSEQ multiplex PCR; in TCRdb, only in-frame clones are kept and a portion is missing. The sample holds about 240,000 clones; approximately 83% are singletons and the top ten take about 0.68%. The sequenced sample was CD4+ T cells from blood. These receptors were collected from a human donor in good health.

The chain combines TRBV2 with TRBJ2-3, with a weak D call TRBD2 (5 bases). CDR1 and CDR2 from the germline V gene are SNHLY and FYNNEI. The CDR3 is 14 residues long. V was pared by 3 bases and J by 2 bases, with 9 bases between. DNA of the CDR3: TGTGCCAGCAGTGAGCGACTATCCACAGATACGCAGTATTTT. This encodes CASSERLSTDTQYF.

V usage is TRBV30 and J usage is TRBJ1-1, with no clear D. The CDR3 is 13 amino acids. The V gene's germline CDR1 is GTSNPN and CDR2 SVGIG (reference sequence). V lost 1 base to trimming and J lost 6 bases, with 12 bases between them. CDR3 protein: CAWSGLQLPEAFF. For the CDR3, the DNA is TGTGCCTGGAGTGGTTTGCAGCTTCCTGAAGCTTTCTTT.